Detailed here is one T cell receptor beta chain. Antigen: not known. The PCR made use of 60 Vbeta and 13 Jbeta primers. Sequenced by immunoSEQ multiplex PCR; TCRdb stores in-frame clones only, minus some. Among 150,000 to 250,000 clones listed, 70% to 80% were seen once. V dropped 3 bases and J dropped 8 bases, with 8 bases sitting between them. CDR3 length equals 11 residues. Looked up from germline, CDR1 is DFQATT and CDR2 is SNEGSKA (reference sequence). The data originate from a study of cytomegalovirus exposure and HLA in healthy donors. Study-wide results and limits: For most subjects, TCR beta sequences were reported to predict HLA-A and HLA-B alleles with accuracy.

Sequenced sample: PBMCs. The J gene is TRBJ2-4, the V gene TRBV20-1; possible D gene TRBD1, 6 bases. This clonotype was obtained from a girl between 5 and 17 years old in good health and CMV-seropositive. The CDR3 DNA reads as TGCAGTGCTAGTCGGACAGACATTCAGTACTTC. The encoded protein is CSASRTDIQYF.